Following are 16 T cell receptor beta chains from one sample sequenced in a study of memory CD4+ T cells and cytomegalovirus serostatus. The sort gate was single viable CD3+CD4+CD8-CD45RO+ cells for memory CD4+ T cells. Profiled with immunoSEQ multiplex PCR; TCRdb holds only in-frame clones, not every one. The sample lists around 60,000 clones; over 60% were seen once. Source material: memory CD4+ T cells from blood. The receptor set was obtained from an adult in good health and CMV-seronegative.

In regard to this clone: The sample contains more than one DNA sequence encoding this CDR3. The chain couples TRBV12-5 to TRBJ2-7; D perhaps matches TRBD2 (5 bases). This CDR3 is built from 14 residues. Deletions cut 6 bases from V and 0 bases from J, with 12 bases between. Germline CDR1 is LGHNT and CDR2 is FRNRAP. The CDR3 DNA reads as TGTGCTAGTGGCCCCGGGGAGAGCTCCTACGAGCAGTACTTC. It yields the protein CASGPGESSYEQYF.

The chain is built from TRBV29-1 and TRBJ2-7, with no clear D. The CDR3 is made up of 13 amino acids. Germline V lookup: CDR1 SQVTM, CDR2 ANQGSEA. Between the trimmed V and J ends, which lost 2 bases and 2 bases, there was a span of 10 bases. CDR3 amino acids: CSVESGSTYEQYF. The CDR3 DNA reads TGCAGCGTTGAATCAGGATCTACCTACGAGCAGTACTTC.

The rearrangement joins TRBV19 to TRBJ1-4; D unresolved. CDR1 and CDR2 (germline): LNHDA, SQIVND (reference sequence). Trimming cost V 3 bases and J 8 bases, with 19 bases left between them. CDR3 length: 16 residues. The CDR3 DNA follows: TGTGCCAGTAGTATTAGTTTGAGGGCGGCAGGCGAAAAACTGTTTTTT. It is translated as CASSISLRAAGEKLFF.

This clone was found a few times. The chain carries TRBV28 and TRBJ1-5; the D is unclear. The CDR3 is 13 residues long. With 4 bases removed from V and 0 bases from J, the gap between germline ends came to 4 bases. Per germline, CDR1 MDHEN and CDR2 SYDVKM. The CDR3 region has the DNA TGTGCCAGCAGTTCGGATAGCAATCAGCCCCAGCATTTT. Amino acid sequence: CASSSDSNQPQHF. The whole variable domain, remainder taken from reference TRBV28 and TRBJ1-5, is DVKVTQSSRYLVKRTGEKVFLECVQDMDHENMFWYRQDPGLGLRLIYFSYDVKMKEKGDIPEGYSVSREKKERFSLILESASTNQTSMYLCASSSDSNQPQHFGDGTRLSIL.

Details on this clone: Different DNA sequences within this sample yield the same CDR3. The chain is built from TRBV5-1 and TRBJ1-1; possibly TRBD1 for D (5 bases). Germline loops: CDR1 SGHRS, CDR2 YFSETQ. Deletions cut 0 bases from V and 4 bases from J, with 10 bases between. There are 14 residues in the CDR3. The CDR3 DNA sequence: TGCGCCAGCAGCTTGGGTGGGGGGAGCACTGAAGCTTTCTTT. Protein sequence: CASSLGGGSTEAFF.

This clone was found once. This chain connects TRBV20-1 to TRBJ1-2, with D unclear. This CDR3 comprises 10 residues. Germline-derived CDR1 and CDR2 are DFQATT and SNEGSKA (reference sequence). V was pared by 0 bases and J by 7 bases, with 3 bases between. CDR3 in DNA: TGCAGTGCTAGAGAGTCTGGCTACACCTTC. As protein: CSARESGYTF.

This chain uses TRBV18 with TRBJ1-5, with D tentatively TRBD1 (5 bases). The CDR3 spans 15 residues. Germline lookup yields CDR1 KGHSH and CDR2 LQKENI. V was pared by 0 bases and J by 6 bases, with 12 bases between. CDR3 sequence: CASSPPGGGGQPQHF. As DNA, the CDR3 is TGTGCCAGCTCACCACCGGGGGGTGGGGGTCAGCCCCAGCATTTT.

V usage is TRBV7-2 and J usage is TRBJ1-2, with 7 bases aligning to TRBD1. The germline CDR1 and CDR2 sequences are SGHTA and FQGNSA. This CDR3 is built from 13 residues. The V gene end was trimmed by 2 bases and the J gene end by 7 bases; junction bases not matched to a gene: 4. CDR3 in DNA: TGTGCCAGCAGCTTATTACGGGACAGTGGCTACACCTTC. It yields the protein CASSLLRDSGYTF.

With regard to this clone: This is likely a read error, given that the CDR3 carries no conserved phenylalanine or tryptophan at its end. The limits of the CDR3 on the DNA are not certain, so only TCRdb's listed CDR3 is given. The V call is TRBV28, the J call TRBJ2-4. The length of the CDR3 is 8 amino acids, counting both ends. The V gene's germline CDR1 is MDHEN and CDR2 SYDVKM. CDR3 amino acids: CASSSRES.

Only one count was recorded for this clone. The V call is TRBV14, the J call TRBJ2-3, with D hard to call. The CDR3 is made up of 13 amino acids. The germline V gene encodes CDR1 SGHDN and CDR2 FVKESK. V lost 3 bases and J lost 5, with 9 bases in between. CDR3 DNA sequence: TGTGCCAGCAGCCAGAACACCGGAGATACGCAGTATTTT. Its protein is CASSQNTGDTQYF.

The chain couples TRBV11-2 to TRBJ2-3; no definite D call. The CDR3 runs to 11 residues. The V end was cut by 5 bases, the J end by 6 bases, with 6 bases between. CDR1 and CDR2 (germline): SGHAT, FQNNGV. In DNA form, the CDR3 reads TGTGCCAGCAGCACCCCCGATACGCAGTATTTT. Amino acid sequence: CASSTPDTQYF.

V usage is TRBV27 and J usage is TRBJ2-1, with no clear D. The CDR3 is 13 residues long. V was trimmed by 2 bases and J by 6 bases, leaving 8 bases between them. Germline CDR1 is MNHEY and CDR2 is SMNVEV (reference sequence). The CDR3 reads CASSLRYGNEQFF. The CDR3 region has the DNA TGTGCCAGCAGTTTAAGGTACGGCAATGAGCAGTTCTTC.

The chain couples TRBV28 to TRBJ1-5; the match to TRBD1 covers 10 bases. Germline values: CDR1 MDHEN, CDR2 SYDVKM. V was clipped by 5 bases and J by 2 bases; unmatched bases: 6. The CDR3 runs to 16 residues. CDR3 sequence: CASSITGTGGNQPQHF. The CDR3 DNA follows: TGTGCCAGCAGTATAACCGGGACAGGGGGCAATCAGCCCCAGCATTTT.

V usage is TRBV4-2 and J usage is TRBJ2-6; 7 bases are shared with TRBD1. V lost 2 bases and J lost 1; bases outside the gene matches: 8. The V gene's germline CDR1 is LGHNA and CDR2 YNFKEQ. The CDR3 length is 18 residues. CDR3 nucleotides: TGTGCCAGCAGCCAACACATAAGCAGGGGGTCTGGGGCCAACGTCCTGACTTTC. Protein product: CASSQHISRGSGANVLTF.

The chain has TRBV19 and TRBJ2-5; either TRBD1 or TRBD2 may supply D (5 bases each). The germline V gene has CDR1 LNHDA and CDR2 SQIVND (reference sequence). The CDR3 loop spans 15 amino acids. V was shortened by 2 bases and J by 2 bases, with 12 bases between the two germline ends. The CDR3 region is CASSIPGTHQETQYF. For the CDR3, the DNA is TGTGCCAGTAGTATACCCGGGACGCATCAAGAGACCCAGTACTTC.

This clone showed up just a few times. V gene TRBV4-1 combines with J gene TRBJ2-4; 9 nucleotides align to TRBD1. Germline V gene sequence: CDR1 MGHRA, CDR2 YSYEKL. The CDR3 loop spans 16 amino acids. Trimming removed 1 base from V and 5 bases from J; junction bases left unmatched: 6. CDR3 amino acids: CASSQAPTGGQNIQYF. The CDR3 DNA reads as TGCGCCAGCAGCCAAGCCCCGACAGGGGGACAAAACATTCAGTACTTC.